This T cell receptor (beta chain) was captured by sequencing in a study of human T cells and chemical hapten exposure. Via MiXCR, TCRdb re-called the RACE reads, giving one row per CDR3 protein. The sample holds about 90,000 distinct CDR3 sequences, 11% seen once. The CDR3 sequence is 17 residues long. Looked up from germline, CDR1 is MNHNS and CDR2 is SASEGT. V lost 0 bases and J 1 base, leaving 13 bases between the germline ends. Time point indicated: patch test 3, about 24 weeks after DPC sensitization. Treatment noted: therapeutic diphenylcyclopropenone sensitization with weekly scalp DPC. This clonotype was detected many times.

Material: whole blood, obtained in connection with sensitization to the hapten diphenylcyclopropenone (DPC). This sequence was found in a woman aged 25 to 39 with alopecia areata. Some clones in this sample may be carry-over from other donors' samples. J is TRBJ1-5 and V is TRBV6-1; possibly TRBD1 for D (5 bases). Here the CDR3 reads CASSEAWGPASNQPQHF. CDR3 DNA sequence: TGTGCCAGCAGTGAAGCGTGGGGCCCGGCGAGCAATCAGCCCCAGCATTTT.